Presented here are 17 T cell receptor beta chains from one specimen sequenced in a study of long-term antiretroviral therapy in people with HIV (dated by TCRdb to between 2021 and 2023). The immunoSEQ hsTCRB v3.0 assay was used at survey level resolution for TRB variable region sequencing. Drawn from immuneACCESS, this table holds only the in-frame rearrangements with V and J called that TCRdb kept. Clones are partly lost; checked studies trace under half to an unresolved V gene and leave the rest unexplained. For this sample the table gives some 20,000 clones, of which more than 80% were detected only once. The ten largest make up around 9.1% of the sample. This specimen consisted of unsorted PBMCs, obtained 4.2 years after starting antiretroviral therapy. The source is a middle-aged man with HIV.

The CDR3 DNA follows: TGTGCCAGCACCCACTTCAGGGGAGGCACCGGGGAGCTGTTTTTT. This gives the protein CASTHFRGGTGELFF. The V gene is TRBV5-6, the J gene TRBJ2-2; the D gene could be TRBD1 or TRBD2 (6 bases each). The CDR3 extends over 15 amino acids. V gave up 6 bases and J gave up 4 bases, with 16 bases separating them. Germline CDR1 is SGHDT and CDR2 is YYEEEE.

This chain links TRBV28 with TRBJ2-6; D possibly corresponds to TRBD1 (6 bases). Germline V gene sequence: CDR1 MDHEN, CDR2 SYDVKM. Trimming removed 8 bases from V and 1 base from J, with 12 bases in between. The CDR3 covers 15 residues. The CDR3 region is CASRRGGSGANVLTF. The CDR3 DNA is TGTGCCAGCCGCCGAGGGGGTTCTGGGGCCAACGTCCTGACTTTC.

The chain has TRBV7-3 and TRBJ2-1, with D perhaps matching TRBD2 (6 bases). Germline V CDR1 and CDR2: SGHTA, FQGTGA. Trimming stripped 4 bases from V and 1 base from J, with 11 bases between. CDR3 length: 15 amino acids. The CDR3 region has the DNA TGTGCCAGCAGCTCTTTTGCGGGATCCTACAATGAGCAGTTCTTC. Its protein is CASSSFAGSYNEQFF.

CDR3 coding DNA: TGCGCCAGACTCGCCCGGACAGGGTTTACCGAGCAGTACTTC. As protein: CARLARTGFTEQYF. The rearrangement links TRBV10-1 to TRBJ2-7, with 8 bases fitting TRBD1. Germline lookup yields CDR1 WNHNN and CDR2 SYGVQD (reference sequence). V lost 9 bases to trimming and J lost 6 bases; unmatched junction nucleotides: 13. The CDR3 runs to 14 residues.

The V gene is TRBV29-1, the J gene TRBJ1-2; TRBD1 might be the D (5 bases). V was trimmed by 4 bases and J by 4 bases, leaving 7 bases between them. The CDR3 has 11 amino acids. CDR1 and CDR2 (germline): SQVTM, ANQGSEA. The CDR3 loop reads CSVAGTYGYTF. DNA of the CDR3: TGCAGCGTTGCTGGGACCTATGGCTACACCTTC.

This clone has just one count. The V gene is TRBV6-5, the J gene TRBJ1-5; D is possibly TRBD1 (5 bases). V was pared by 6 bases and J by 7 bases, with 16 bases between. Looked up from germline, CDR1 is MNHEY and CDR2 is SVGAGI. The CDR3 runs 14 residues. CDR3 bases: TGTGCCAGCAGCCCCGGTGGGGGGAGCCAGCCCCAGCATTTT. It codes for CASSPGGGSQPQHF.

The chain recombines TRBV18 with TRBJ1-2; D perhaps matches TRBD1 (5 bases). The CDR3 sequence is 15 residues long. Trimming took off 2 bases at V and 4 bases at J, with 14 bases between the two ends. Germline CDR1 reads KGHSH; CDR2 reads LQKENI. DNA for the CDR3: TGTGCCAGCTCACCAACGGGGACTCCTGCCTATGGCTACACCTTC. Amino acids: CASSPTGTPAYGYTF.

This chain uses TRBV19 with TRBJ1-2; possible D gene TRBD1, 5 bases. The germline V gene has CDR1 LNHDA and CDR2 SQIVND (reference sequence). V was cut by 5 bases and J by 4 bases, with 17 bases left in between. The CDR3 totals 15 residues. CDR3 coding DNA: TGTGCCAGTAGTCGACAGCTCCCACTCCTCTATGGCTACACCTTC. Translated, it gives CASSRQLPLLYGYTF.

Within the sample, this clone is hyperexpanded (1% or more). Other DNA variants within this sample encode the same CDR3. CDR3 region: CASSPLTGELFF. The CDR3 nucleotides are TGCGCCAGCAGCCCCCTTACCGGGGAGCTGTTTTTT. V usage is TRBV4-1 and J usage is TRBJ2-2, with D hard to call. CDR1 is MGHRA, CDR2 YSYEKL, per germline. With 4 bases removed from V and 5 bases from J, the gap between germline ends came to 5 bases. The CDR3 totals 12 residues.

The chain employs TRBV7-8 and TRBJ2-2; 8 positions match TRBD1. V shed 3 bases, J shed 7 bases, and the junction held 7 bases outside the gene matches. This CDR3 comprises 15 residues. From germline, CDR1 is SGHVS and CDR2 FQNEAQ. Here the CDR3 reads CASSFLGQGIGELFF. The DNA of the CDR3 is TGTGCCAGCAGCTTTCTAGGACAGGGCATCGGGGAGCTGTTTTTT. Full variable domain (outside the CDR3, taken from reference TRBV7-8 and TRBJ2-2): GAGVSQSPRYKVAKRGQDVALRCDPISGHVSLFWYQQALGQGPEFLTYFQNEAQLDKSGLPSDRFFAERPEGSVSTLKIQRTQQEDSAVYLCASSFLGQGIGELFFGEGSRLTVL.

The chain carries TRBV5-4 and TRBJ2-7; D gene uncertain. Trimming took 4 bases from V and 2 from J, leaving 16 bases between them. The CDR3 contains 15 residues. Per germline, CDR1 SGHNT and CDR2 YYREEE (reference sequence). CDR3 nucleotide sequence: TGTGCCAGCAGCGAAGAATTGGTAGCAACCTACGAGCAGTACTTC. Translation: CASSEELVATYEQYF. The full variable domain, in which reference TRBV5-4 and TRBJ2-7 provide the parts outside the CDR3, is ETGVTQSPTHLIKTRGQQVTLRCSSQSGHNTVSWYQQALGQGPQFIFQYYREEENGRGNFPPRFSGLQFPNYSSELNVNALELDDSALYLCASSEELVATYEQYFGPGTRLTVT.

The gene calls are TRBV12-5 and TRBJ2-7, with D perhaps matching TRBD2 (5 bases). V gave up 6 bases and J gave up 5 bases, with 11 bases separating them. This CDR3 is built from 12 residues. In germline, CDR1 is LGHNT, CDR2 FRNRAP. The CDR3, as DNA: TGTGCTAGTGGATGGGAGAGGAACGAGCAGTACTTC. This sequence encodes CASGWERNEQYF.

The rearrangement joins TRBV19 to TRBJ1-1; D unclear. Trimming left V 1 base short and J 6 bases short, with 12 bases between. The CDR3 has 14 amino acids. Germline V gene sequence: CDR1 LNHDA, CDR2 SQIVND (reference sequence). The CDR3 DNA follows: TGTGCCAGTAGTATAGGCCTACAGCTCTCTGAAGCTTTCTTT. It codes for CASSIGLQLSEAFF.

This chain uses TRBV19 with TRBJ1-5; D is ambiguous. The V end lost 9 bases, the J end lost 5 bases, and 5 bases lay between the germline ends. Germline V gives CDR1 LNHDA, CDR2 SQIVND (reference sequence). CDR3 length: 10 residues. The CDR3 bases are TGTGCCAGGAGTCATCAGCCCCAGCATTTT. Translation gives CARSHQPQHF.

The CDR3 DNA is TGTGCCAGCAGCGCGCTAGCGGGGGCCACAGATACGCAGTATTTT. Translating it yields CASSALAGATDTQYF. V gene TRBV7-9 combines with J gene TRBJ2-3; 10 bases align to TRBD2. The CDR3 consists of 15 residues. The germline V gene has CDR1 SEHNR and CDR2 FQNEAQ (reference sequence). J lost 2 bases, V lost 5 bases, and 4 bases had no gene match.

This sequence joins TRBV18 and TRBJ2-5; possibly TRBD1 for D (6 bases). Germline V gene sequence: CDR1 KGHSH, CDR2 LQKENI. The germline V and J ends were trimmed by 2 bases and 11 bases, with 9 bases remaining between them. This CDR3 contains 11 residues. DNA of the CDR3: TGTGCCAGCTCACCAGGGCAGGGGCAGTACTTC. Its protein is CASSPGQGQYF.

The rearrangement joins TRBV4-3 to TRBJ2-7, with 7 positions matching TRBD1. V lost 1 base and J lost 3; bases outside the gene matches: 18. Germline lookup yields CDR1 LGHNA and CDR2 YSLEER. This CDR3 spans 19 amino acids. The CDR3 nucleotides are TGCGCCAGCAGCCAAGGGGTCACTAGGGGGCGATTAGTTTACTACGAGCAGTACTTC. Its protein is CASSQGVTRGRLVYYEQYF.